This T cell receptor (beta chain) was sequenced during a study of vaccination and CD4 T cells after COVID-19. Whole-study context: With a range of 35 to 161, the median interval from diagnosis to drawing post-COVID samples was 100 to 110 days. Controls had a CEFX pool, an HIV-1 Nef pool, or no peptide added.

The Oncomine TCR Beta short-read assay was applied to DNA of cultured CD4+ T cells. MiXCR, applied by TCRdb to the PCR reads, yields one record per CDR3 protein. The sample includes 15,000 to 20,000 distinct CDR3 sequences, about a third of them seen just once. To note about this clonotype: Its specificity is unknown.

This CDR3 is built from 14 residues. CDR1 is SGHAT, CDR2 FQNNGV, per germline. V lost 3 bases to trimming and J lost 8 bases, with 13 bases between them. Treatment in this sample: roughly ten-day PBMC culture with coronavirus spike peptide pools or control peptides (ViraFEST assay). T cells were expanded with peptide pools, and expanded clonotypes were identified by TCR sequencing. Wells that each held about 2 million PBMCs were cultured with around 9.7 IU/ml IL-2 and 10 ug/ml peptide pools. The chain is built from TRBV11-2 and TRBJ1-4; D remains ambiguous. Material for sequencing was cultured CD4+ T cells from blood. This TCR was recovered from a human donor with COVID-19. CDR3 sequence: CASSFGREVEKLFF. In DNA, the CDR3 is TGTGCCAGCAGCTTCGGGAGGGAGGTCGAAAAACTGTTTTTT.